These 23 T cell receptor beta chains were all obtained from the same sample, sequenced in a study of circulating and synovial CD4+ cells in juvenile arthritis. Assay: immunoSEQ multiplex PCR; the TCRdb copy retains only in-frame clones and omits some. The repertoire holds about 16,000 clones, around 90% seen once, with approximately 0.71% in the top ten. Sequencing was performed on CD4+ T cells from blood. Every receptor here comes from a human donor with juvenile idiopathic arthritis.

The V gene is TRBV7-8, the J gene TRBJ2-2; 9 nucleotides agree with TRBD2. Germline V CDR1 and CDR2: SGHVS, FQNEAQ. V lost 11 bases to trimming and J lost 0 bases; unmatched junction nucleotides: 22. The CDR3 covers 20 residues. Here the CDR3 reads CAGRGAGGPTIGTNTGELFF. CDR3 sequence (DNA): TGTGCCGGTAGAGGAGCGGGGGGACCAACGATAGGAACGAACACCGGGGAGCTGTTTTTT.

The gene calls are TRBV21-1 and TRBJ2-7; TRBD1, the table's D call, was not compared with the DNA. TRBV21-1 is a documented pseudogene. The CDR3 is 13 residues long. The CDR3 here is CASWETGDYEQYF. The CDR3 DNA is TGTGCCAGCTGGGAGACAGGCGACTACGAGCAGTACTTC.

The chain combines TRBV18 with TRBJ1-5; the match to TRBD1 covers 8 bases. CDR3 length equals 15 residues. CDR1 and CDR2 from the germline V gene are KGHSH and LQKENI. Unmatched junction bases numbered 5, after V lost 3 bases and J lost 4 bases. CDR3 nucleotide sequence: TGTGCCAGCTCACCCGGGACAGGACTTAATCAGCCCCAGCATTTT. Its translation is CASSPGTGLNQPQHF. The complete variable domain, with remaining parts taken from reference TRBV18 and TRBJ1-5, reads NAGVMQNPRHLVRRRGQEARLRCSPMKGHSHVYWYRQLPEEGLKFMVYLQKENIIDESGMPKERFSAEFPKEGPSILRIQQVVRGDSAAYFCASSPGTGLNQPQHFGDGTRLSIL.

CDR3 sequence reads: CASSGQGTDTQYF. The CDR3, as DNA: TGTGCCAGCAGTGGACAGGGCACAGATACGCAGTATTTT. The chain combines TRBV2 with TRBJ2-3; tentative D call: TRBD1 (6 bases). This CDR3 is 13 amino acids long. Germline CDR1 is SNHLY and CDR2 is FYNNEI. V lost 4 bases, J lost 1 base, and 6 bases lay in between.

The chain links TRBV5-1 to TRBJ2-3; a weak D match, TRBD1 (6 bases). V shed 2 bases and J shed 0 bases, with 10 bases lying between them. The germline CDR1 and CDR2 sequences are SGHRS and YFSETQ. This CDR3 contains 15 residues. The CDR3 bases are TGCGCCAGCAGCTTCTCAGGGGCAAGCACAGATACGCAGTATTTT. Encoded protein: CASSFSGASTDTQYF. Using reference TRBV5-1 and TRBJ2-3 for the parts outside the CDR3, the full variable domain is KAGVTQTPRYLIKTRGQQVTLSCSPISGHRSVSWYQQTPGQGLQFLFEYFSETQRNKGNFPGRFSGRQFSNSRSEMNVSTLELGDSALYLCASSFSGASTDTQYFGPGTRLTVL.

The chain couples TRBV2 to TRBJ2-5; tentatively, D is TRBD2 (5 bases). Trimming left V 5 bases short and J 5 bases short, with 12 bases between. There are 13 residues in the CDR3. From germline, CDR1 is SNHLY and CDR2 FYNNEI. The DNA of the CDR3 is TGTGCCAGCAGTCGGACTCCGGTGGAGACCCAGTACTTC. It translates to CASSRTPVETQYF.

In this sample, this clone turned up once. The chain joins TRBV5-8 to TRBJ2-1; 11 bases agree with TRBD2. CDR1 SGHTS and CDR2 YDEGEE come from the germline V gene. V was pared by 3 bases and J by 5 bases, with 7 bases of the junction left unmatched. The CDR3 extends over 16 amino acids. CDR3 sequence reads: CASSSGAGLADNEQFF. The CDR3 DNA follows: TGTGCCAGCAGCTCAGGGGCGGGACTAGCGGACAATGAGCAGTTCTTC.

The rearrangement links TRBV19 to TRBJ2-3, with 13 nucleotides matching TRBD2. V trimming: 4 bases; J trimming: 8 bases; junction bases outside the gene matches: 9. The CDR3 spans 16 residues. From germline, CDR1 is LNHDA and CDR2 SQIVND (reference sequence). The CDR3 loop is CASSTGTSGATGTQYF. The CDR3 DNA reads as TGTGCCAGTAGTACCGGGACTAGCGGGGCTACGGGTACGCAGTATTTT.

The chain couples TRBV11-3 to TRBJ2-7; 8 bases fit TRBD1. There are 17 residues in the CDR3. Germline assignment: CDR1 SGHNT and CDR2 YENEEA. J was trimmed by 2 bases and V by 5 bases; bases with no gene match: 14. CDR3 DNA: TGTGCCAGCAGCCCTATAAACCGGGACAGGCGGACCTACGAGCAGTACTTC. It codes for CASSPINRDRRTYEQYF.

The chain employs TRBV6-6 and TRBJ1-2; D not certain. V lost 7 bases and J 3 bases, leaving 12 bases between the germline ends. Germline values: CDR1 MNHNY, CDR2 SVGAGI (reference sequence). The CDR3 length is 13 residues. This CDR3 reads CASKSIEDYGYTF. DNA of the CDR3: TGTGCCAGCAAGTCCATCGAGGACTATGGCTACACCTTC.

V is TRBV10-3 and J is TRBJ1-2, with 9 nucleotides matching TRBD1. This CDR3 spans 13 amino acids. Losses at the gene ends were 7 bases for V and 7 bases for J; bases not matched to a gene: 7. Germline V gene data show CDR1 as ENHRY and CDR2 as SYGVKD. The CDR3 reads CAITSTGGSGYTF. The CDR3 bases are TGTGCCATCACTAGTACAGGGGGCAGTGGCTACACCTTC.

As regards this clone: A junction end diverges from the germline sequence, so it may reflect a read error. Other DNA sequences from this sample encode an identical CDR3 as well. The chain has TRBV11-2 and TRBJ1-6, with D perhaps matching TRBD1 (5 bases). Germline lookup yields CDR1 SGHAT and CDR2 FQNNGV. CDR3 length: 14 residues. The chain's CDR3 is CASSLDNGHSPLHF. DNA of the CDR3: TGTGCCAGCAGCTTGGACAACGGACATTCCCCCCTCCACTTT.

This clone was observed a few times. J is TRBJ1-5 and V is TRBV15, with D perhaps TRBD1 (5 bases). Germline loops: CDR1 LNHNV, CDR2 YYDKDF (reference sequence). Trimming removed 1 base at V and 4 bases at J, with 11 bases between. The CDR3 has 15 residues. The CDR3 DNA reads as TGTGCCACCAGCAGAGGTCAGGGCTCGAATCAGCCCCAGCATTTT. Translating it yields CATSRGQGSNQPQHF.

As to this clone: At the DNA level, this CDR3 is encoded by other sequences in the same sample as well. The J gene is TRBJ2-5, the V gene TRBV5-1; 8 positions match TRBD2. V dropped 0 bases and J dropped 2; count of bases not matched to a gene: 3. The CDR3 has 15 amino acids. The V gene's germline CDR1 is SGHRS and CDR2 YFSETQ. CDR3 amino acids: CASSLALAGQETQYF. CDR3 DNA: TGCGCCAGCAGCTTGGCCTTAGCGGGGCAAGAGACCCAGTACTTC.

The chain has TRBV2 and TRBJ2-2; D possibly corresponds to TRBD1 (6 bases). The CDR3 loop spans 15 amino acids. The germline V and J ends were trimmed by 3 bases and 1 base, with 9 bases remaining between them. CDR1 is SNHLY, CDR2 FYNNEI, per germline. CDR3: CASSEGARNTGELFF. DNA for the CDR3: TGTGCCAGCAGTGAGGGGGCGCGGAACACCGGGGAGCTGTTTTTT.

V and J are TRBV18 and TRBJ2-1; D may be TRBD1 (5 bases). This CDR3 contains 13 residues. V was trimmed by 5 bases and J by 6 bases, leaving 11 bases between them. Germline V gene data show CDR1 as KGHSH and CDR2 as LQKENI. The CDR3 DNA reads as TGTGCCAGCTCATCTACAGGCCGCAATGAGCAGTTCTTC. Encoded protein: CASSSTGRNEQFF.

The V call is TRBV30, the J call TRBJ2-3; 8 bases line up with TRBD2. The CDR3 runs to 16 residues. The V and J ends lost 0 bases and 6 bases, in that order; junction bases with no gene match: 11. Looked up from germline, CDR1 is GTSNPN and CDR2 is SVGIG (reference sequence). The CDR3 loop reads CAWSVRLAGPRDTQYF. CDR3 nucleotides: TGTGCCTGGAGTGTGCGGCTAGCGGGCCCCCGGGATACGCAGTATTTT.

The chain combines TRBV10-2 with TRBJ2-1; maybe TRBD2 (5 bases). This CDR3 comprises 15 residues. The V gene lost 6 bases and the J gene lost 1 base, with 13 bases spanning the gap. Germline V lookup: CDR1 WSHSY, CDR2 SAAADI. CDR3 in amino acids: CASRKIANSYNEQFF. The CDR3 DNA sequence: TGCGCCAGCAGAAAGATAGCGAATTCCTACAATGAGCAGTTCTTC.

This clone has just one count. The J gene is TRBJ1-1, the V gene TRBV27; no clear D gene. This CDR3 is 13 amino acids long. The V gene's germline CDR1 is MNHEY and CDR2 SMNVEV (reference sequence). V shed 5 bases and J shed 5 bases, with 12 bases lying between them. The CDR3: CASSPDSRTEAFF. CDR3 DNA sequence: TGTGCCAGCAGTCCAGATTCGCGGACTGAAGCTTTCTTT.

This rearrangement joins TRBV5-1 to TRBJ2-5; tentative D call: TRBD1 (5 bases). Germline loops: CDR1 SGHRS, CDR2 YFSETQ. V was cut by 4 bases and J by 1 base, with 11 bases left in between. CDR3 length equals 14 residues. The CDR3 DNA sequence: TGCGCCAGCAGCGTCCGACAGCTCCAAGAGACCCAGTACTTC. This sequence encodes CASSVRQLQETQYF.

This chain connects TRBV2 to TRBJ2-5, with TRBD1 identical over 10 bases. The CDR3 has 14 amino acids. Unmatched junction bases numbered 1, after V lost 4 bases and J lost 2 bases. The germline V gene has CDR1 SNHLY and CDR2 FYNNEI. Here the CDR3 reads CASSVDRGQETQYF. Here the CDR3 DNA reads TGTGCCAGCAGTGTGGACAGGGGGCAAGAGACCCAGTACTTC. The variable domain in full, completed from reference TRBV2 and TRBJ2-5, reads EPEVTQTPSHQVTQMGQEVILRCVPISNHLYFYWYRQILGQKVEFLVSFYNNEISEKSEIFDDQFSVERPDGSNFTLKIRSTKLEDSAMYFCASSVDRGQETQYFGPGTRLLVL.

V gene TRBV12-5 combines with J gene TRBJ2-1; TRBD1 agrees at 10 bases. This CDR3 is built from 16 residues. CDR1 is LGHNT, CDR2 FRNRAP, per germline. V shed 2 bases and J 6 bases; nucleotides not matched to a gene: 7. In DNA form, the CDR3 reads TGTGCTAGTGGTTTGCCCGGGGGACAGGGGTTCAATGAGCAGTTCTTC. Residues: CASGLPGGQGFNEQFF.

The V call is TRBV30, the J call TRBJ2-6; TRBD2 matches 8 bases. This CDR3 region has 16 residues. CDR1 and CDR2 from the germline V gene are GTSNPN and SVGIG (reference sequence). V was pared by 5 bases and J by 0 bases, with 6 bases of the junction left unmatched. CDR3 region: CAWQAGVNSGANVLTF. The CDR3 DNA follows: TGTGCCTGGCAAGCGGGGGTGAACTCTGGGGCCAACGTCCTGACTTTC.